Each of the 2 T cell receptor beta chains below was sequenced from the same sample in a study of patients and donors after allogeneic stem cell transplantation (dated by TCRdb to 2020 to 2022). The library was generated by RT-PCR. Sequencing was carried out with a NextSeq 550. The public reads were reprocessed in TCRdb via fastp at Q25 and MiXCR, keeping in-frame beta chains. All rows with the same CDR3 protein become a single entry with the most common DNA and genes. This sample comprises roughly 940,000 distinct CDR3 sequences, roughly 17% of them detected only once. The top ten clonotypes cover around 5.5% of the sample. The source material was blood, either unsorted or a sorted T cell fraction (not recorded which). Receptor source: a human donor who was either an allogeneic HSCT recipient or a stem cell or donor lymphocyte infusion donor (not recorded which). It is not recorded whose cells these are; they may come from a transplant donor.

There are many counts of this clonotype. CDR3 loop: CASSFAGTGGSNQPQHF. CDR3 sequence (DNA): TGTGCCAGCAGCTTCGCTGGGACAGGGGGTAGCAATCAGCCCCAGCATTTT. The rearrangement uses TRBV12-3 or TRBV12-4 and TRBJ1-5; 11 bases align to TRBD1. The CDR3 loop spans 17 amino acids. Losses at the gene ends were 6 bases for V and 0 bases for J; bases not matched to a gene: 7.

This chain connects TRBV12-3 or TRBV12-4 to TRBJ1-2; 8 nucleotides line up with TRBD1. Germline trimming cut 6 bases from V and 8 bases from J; bases unmatched to any gene: 14. The CDR3 length is 15 residues. The chain's CDR3 is CASSPGQGWVEGYTF. CDR3 DNA: TGTGCCAGCAGCCCTGGACAGGGTTGGGTTGAAGGCTACACCTTC.